Following are 25 T cell receptor beta chains from one sample sequenced in a study of cytomegalovirus exposure and HLA in healthy donors. 13 Jbeta primers and 60 Vbeta primers were used for the PCR. The data were produced by immunoSEQ multiplex PCR, yet TCRdb's version contains in-frame clones alone and is incomplete. The sample consists of approximately 90,000 clones, 7.6% of them appearing once. Sequencing was performed on PBMCs. The receptor set was obtained from a man aged 50-59 years in good health and CMV-seronegative.

This clone was picked up a small number of times. The chain recombines TRBV5-6 with TRBJ1-3, with 7 bases identical to TRBD1. Germline V gene sequence: CDR1 SGHDT, CDR2 YYEEEE. The CDR3 loop spans 17 amino acids. Trimming at V came to 4 bases and at J to 3 bases, leaving 13 bases not matched to a gene. The CDR3: CASSPRGQEGHGNTIYF. The CDR3 nucleotides read TGTGCCAGCAGCCCCCGAGGACAGGAAGGACATGGAAACACCATATATTTT.

The chain couples TRBV7-9 to TRBJ1-2; 10 nucleotides align to TRBD1. J lost 8 bases, V lost 5 bases, and 11 bases had no gene match. Looked up from germline, CDR1 is SEHNR and CDR2 is FQNEAQ (reference sequence). The CDR3 sequence is 15 residues long. CDR3 nucleotides: TGTGCCAGCAGCCCAGCAGTGACAGGGGGCCGGGGCTACACCTTC. It translates to CASSPAVTGGRGYTF.

This clone was seen a few times. The chain has TRBV28 and TRBJ2-2; TRBD2 matches at 7 bases. The trim removed 1 base at V and 7 bases at J, leaving 9 bases unmatched. The CDR3 has 16 amino acids. Germline CDR1 MDHEN, CDR2 SYDVKM. The CDR3 nucleotides read TGTGCCAGCAGTTTATCCCCGGGGGGAATGGTCGGGGAGCTGTTTTTT. It translates to CASSLSPGGMVGELFF.

As for this clone: A read error may produce the germline difference seen at one junction end. Other DNA sequences in the sample encode the same CDR3. The chain has TRBV5-6 and TRBJ1-4, with TRBD1 matching over 10 bases. Germline-derived CDR1 and CDR2 are SGHDT and YYEEEE. This CDR3 is built from 15 residues. Here the CDR3 reads CASSWGTGDNEKLFF. Written as DNA, the CDR3 is TGTGCCAGTAGCTGGGGGACAGGGGATAATGAAAAACTGTTTTTT.

The chain couples TRBV30 to TRBJ1-1; TRBD1 agrees at 8 bases. Trimming took 1 base from V and 1 from J; bases not matched to a gene: 2. The CDR3 is 14 amino acids. CDR1 GTSNPN and CDR2 SVGIG come from the germline V gene (reference sequence). The CDR3, as DNA: TGTGCCTGGAGTGCCGGGACAGGGAACACTGAAGCTTTCTTT. It encodes CAWSAGTGNTEAFF. The full variable domain, in which reference TRBV30 and TRBJ1-1 provide the parts outside the CDR3, is SQTIHQWPATLVQPVGSPLSLECTVEGTSNPNLYWYRQAAGRGLQLLFYSVGIGQISSEVPQNLSASRPQDRQFILSSKKLLLSDSGFYLCAWSAGTGNTEAFFGQGTRLTVV.

V usage is TRBV28 and J usage is TRBJ1-5; 11 positions agree with TRBD1. This CDR3 contains 16 residues. Germline V lookup: CDR1 MDHEN, CDR2 SYDVKM. The V gene end was trimmed by 5 bases and the J gene end by 5 bases; junction bases not matched to a gene: 8. The CDR3 loop is CASSTPGQGDHQPQHF. In DNA, the CDR3 is TGTGCCAGCAGTACTCCGGGACAGGGGGACCATCAGCCCCAGCATTTT.

This rearrangement joins TRBV18 to TRBJ1-1, with D possibly matching TRBD1 (5 bases). Germline CDR1 is KGHSH and CDR2 is LQKENI. The CDR3 has 13 residues. Trimming took off 4 bases at V and 6 bases at J, with 12 bases between the two ends. This CDR3 is CASSRQSIAEAFF. The CDR3 DNA is TGTGCCAGCTCACGACAGTCTATCGCTGAAGCTTTCTTT. Combining the CDR3 with reference TRBV18 and TRBJ1-1 gives the whole variable domain NAGVMQNPRHLVRRRGQEARLRCSPMKGHSHVYWYRQLPEEGLKFMVYLQKENIIDESGMPKERFSAEFPKEGPSILRIQQVVRGDSAAYFCASSRQSIAEAFFGQGTRLTVV.

This chain links TRBV6-1 with TRBJ2-3, with a weak D call TRBD1 (6 bases). The V end lost 1 base, the J end lost 1 base, and 12 bases lay between the germline ends. CDR1 is MNHNS and CDR2 is SASEGT in the germline V gene. The CDR3 totals 16 residues. The CDR3 nucleotides read TGTGCCAGCAGTGAAGGTGGGACAATTGGCACAGATACGCAGTATTTT. Protein product: CASSEGGTIGTDTQYF.

About this clone: In the same sample, other DNA sequences code for this CDR3. The rearrangement joins TRBV7-3 to TRBJ2-2, with D tentatively TRBD1 (5 bases). CDR3 length equals 15 residues. V lost 1 base, J lost 1 base, and 7 bases lay in between. Germline V gives CDR1 SGHTA, CDR2 FQGTGA. The CDR3 region is CASSLRGENTGELFF. In DNA form, the CDR3 reads TGTGCCAGCAGCTTAAGGGGCGAGAACACCGGGGAGCTGTTTTTT.

The CDR3 DNA is TGCGCCAGCAGCGCGCTCGCTAGCGGGGTACAAGTCTCCTACGAGCAGTACTTC. Its translation is CASSALASGVQVSYEQYF. The chain uses TRBV5-1 and TRBJ2-7; 9 nucleotides agree with TRBD2. The CDR3 covers 18 residues. V shed 4 bases and J 0 bases; nucleotides not matched to a gene: 14. Germline V gene data show CDR1 as SGHRS and CDR2 as YFSETQ.

V usage is TRBV7-9 and J usage is TRBJ1-4; possibly TRBD1 for D (5 bases). The CDR3 consists of 13 residues. From germline, CDR1 is SEHNR and CDR2 FQNEAQ (reference sequence). Trimming shortened V by 4 bases and J by 8 bases, and 11 bases separated the two germline ends. In nucleotides, the CDR3 is TGTGCCAGCAGCTATAGCGGGGCCGAAAAACTGTTTTTT. It is translated as CASSYSGAEKLFF.

The V gene is TRBV7-8, the J gene TRBJ1-1; 7 bases match TRBD1. Germline CDR1 is SGHVS and CDR2 is FQNEAQ. V dropped 5 bases and J dropped 3; count of bases not matched to a gene: 15. The CDR3 length is 17 residues. CDR3 sequence (DNA): TGTGCCAGCAGCCTCCGGGGGCAGGGGGTTAGGGACACTGAAGCTTTCTTT. Protein sequence: CASSLRGQGVRDTEAFF. The complete variable domain, with remaining parts taken from reference TRBV7-8 and TRBJ1-1, reads GAGVSQSPRYKVAKRGQDVALRCDPISGHVSLFWYQQALGQGPEFLTYFQNEAQLDKSGLPSDRFFAERPEGSVSTLKIQRTQQEDSAVYLCASSLRGQGVRDTEAFFGQGTRLTVV.

There are a few counts of this clone. This chain connects TRBV6-1 to TRBJ2-2; D might be TRBD2 (5 bases). The germline V gene encodes CDR1 MNHNS and CDR2 SASEGT. Deletions cut 8 bases from V and 3 bases from J, with 10 bases between. CDR3 length: 13 amino acids. CDR3 loop: CASGLVYTGELFF. The CDR3 DNA sequence: TGTGCCAGCGGACTCGTCTACACCGGGGAGCTGTTTTTT.

The V gene is TRBV30, the J gene TRBJ2-1, with a possible D match to TRBD2 (5 bases). The CDR3 has 13 amino acids. V dropped 4 bases and J dropped 3 bases, with 10 bases sitting between them. Looked up from germline, CDR1 is GTSNPN and CDR2 is SVGIG (reference sequence). CDR3 region: CAWTRGNYNEQFF. For the CDR3, the DNA is TGTGCCTGGACCCGGGGAAACTACAATGAGCAGTTCTTC.

The V gene is TRBV29-1, the J gene TRBJ2-7, with 8 bases fitting TRBD1. The CDR3 extends over 13 amino acids. Germline assignment: CDR1 SQVTM and CDR2 ANQGSEA. The ends lost 3 bases at V and 6 bases at J; junction bases unmatched: 7. Here the CDR3 reads CSVDHSRGLEQYF. The CDR3 DNA reads as TGCAGCGTTGATCACAGCAGGGGGCTCGAGCAGTACTTC.

The V call is TRBV2, the J call TRBJ2-7, with D possibly TRBD1 on 6 matching bases. There are 11 residues in the CDR3. Germline V gene data show CDR1 as SNHLY and CDR2 as FYNNEI. The V end lost 10 bases, the J end lost 7 bases, and 14 bases lay between the germline ends. The CDR3 loop is CATGVKGEQYF. DNA for the CDR3: TGTGCCACAGGGGTTAAGGGGGAGCAGTACTTC.

The chain is built from TRBV5-6 and TRBJ2-1, with a possible D match to TRBD2 (5 bases). With 6 bases removed from V and 0 bases from J, the gap between germline ends came to 13 bases. The CDR3 is made up of 15 amino acids. Germline V gene lookup returns CDR1 SGHDT and CDR2 YYEEEE. The CDR3 protein is CASTAGRSSYNEQFF. CDR3 nucleotides: TGTGCCAGCACGGCGGGTAGGAGCTCCTACAATGAGCAGTTCTTC.

This clone was seen more than once but under ten times. CDR3 sequence reads: CASSFVSSYEQYF. CDR3 DNA: TGTGCCAGCAGCTTTGTGAGCTCCTACGAGCAGTACTTC. The rearrangement joins TRBV5-4 to TRBJ2-7; D not resolved. The germline V gene has CDR1 SGHNT and CDR2 YYREEE (reference sequence). V lost 2 bases to trimming and J lost 0 bases, with 6 bases between them. The CDR3 is made up of 13 amino acids. The full variable domain, with the rest looked up from reference TRBV5-4 and TRBJ2-7, is ETGVTQSPTHLIKTRGQQVTLRCSSQSGHNTVSWYQQALGQGPQFIFQYYREEENGRGNFPPRFSGLQFPNYSSELNVNALELDDSALYLCASSFVSSYEQYFGPGTRLTVT.

The chain recombines TRBV6-6 with TRBJ2-7, with unresolved D. Germline CDR1 is MNHNY and CDR2 is SVGAGI (reference sequence). This CDR3 is built from 13 residues. V lost 6 bases, J lost 4 bases, and 13 bases lay in between. Written as DNA, the CDR3 is TGTGCCAGCAGATCAGGTTCACCTTACGAGCAGTACGTC. The encoded protein is CASRSGSPYEQYV.

This clone showed up just a few times. The chain uses TRBV2 and TRBJ2-2; D gene unclear. The V gene lost 11 bases and the J gene lost 4 bases, with 14 bases spanning the gap. From germline, CDR1 is SNHLY and CDR2 FYNNEI. CDR3 size: 13 residues. The CDR3 nucleotides read TGTGCCCAAAGGCGCGGTTCCACCGGGGAGCTGTTTTTT. Translating it yields CAQRRGSTGELFF.

Only a few counts were recorded for this clone. This rearrangement joins TRBV9 to TRBJ2-3; D remains unclear. The CDR3 is 13 amino acids. Germline V CDR1 and CDR2: SGDLS, YYNGEE. The ends were cut back, 0 bases at V and 4 bases at J, with 6 bases in the middle. CDR3 amino acids: CASSVDLADTQYF. Here the CDR3 DNA reads TGTGCCAGCAGCGTAGATTTAGCAGATACGCAGTATTTT.

This clone was counted only a few times. The J gene is TRBJ1-2, the V gene TRBV4-2, with 8 nucleotides matching TRBD1. Germline V gene data show CDR1 as LGHNA and CDR2 as YNFKEQ. V gave up 0 bases and J gave up 3 bases; unmatched junction bases: 6. The CDR3 covers 16 residues. CDR3 loop: CASSQDRTGWDYGYTF. DNA for the CDR3: TGTGCCAGCAGCCAAGATAGGACAGGGTGGGACTATGGCTACACCTTC.

The rearrangement links TRBV5-1 to TRBJ2-1, with TRBD2 identical over 8 bases. CDR1 and CDR2 (germline): SGHRS, YFSETQ. The CDR3 runs to 16 residues. The ends lost 0 bases at V and 0 bases at J; junction bases unmatched: 2. In DNA, the CDR3 is TGCGCCAGCAGCTTGGCCACTAGCGGCTCCTACAATGAGCAGTTCTTC. It yields the protein CASSLATSGSYNEQFF.

This sequence joins TRBV10-3 and TRBJ1-5; D is uncertain. The germline V gene encodes CDR1 ENHRY and CDR2 SYGVKD. CDR3 length equals 15 residues. V dropped 0 bases and J dropped 0 bases, with 6 bases sitting between them. CDR3 bases: TGTGCCATCAGTGAGTCTGATAGTAGCAATCAGCCCCAGCATTTT. Residues: CAISESDSSNQPQHF.

In this sample, this clone turned up a few times. V gene TRBV29-1 combines with J gene TRBJ2-1; 8 bases align to TRBD1. V shed 6 bases and J 2 bases; nucleotides not matched to a gene: 3. From germline, CDR1 is SQVTM and CDR2 ANQGSEA. This CDR3 has 13 residues. DNA of the CDR3: TGCAGCGTGGACAGGGTTACCTACAATGAGCAGTTCTTC. The encoded protein is CSVDRVTYNEQFF.